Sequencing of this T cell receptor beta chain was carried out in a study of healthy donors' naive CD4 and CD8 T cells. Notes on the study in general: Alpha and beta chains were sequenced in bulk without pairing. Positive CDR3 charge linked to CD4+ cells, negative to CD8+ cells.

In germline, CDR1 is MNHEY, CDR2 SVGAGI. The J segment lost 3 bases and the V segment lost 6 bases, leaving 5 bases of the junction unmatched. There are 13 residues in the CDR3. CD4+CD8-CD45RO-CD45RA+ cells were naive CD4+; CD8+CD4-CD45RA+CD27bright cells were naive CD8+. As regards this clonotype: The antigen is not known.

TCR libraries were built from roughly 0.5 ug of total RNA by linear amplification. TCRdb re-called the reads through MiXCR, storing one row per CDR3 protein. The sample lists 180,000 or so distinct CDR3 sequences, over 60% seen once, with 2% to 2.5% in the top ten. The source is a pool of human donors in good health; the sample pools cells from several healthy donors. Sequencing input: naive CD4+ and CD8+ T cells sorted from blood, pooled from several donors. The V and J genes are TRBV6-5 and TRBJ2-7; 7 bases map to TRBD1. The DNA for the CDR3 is TGTGCCAGCAGCCCGACAGGGATCTACGAGCAGTACGTC. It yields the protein CASSPTGIYEQYV.